The sequence of this T cell receptor beta chain was determined in a study of memory B cells and T cells in multiple sclerosis. Study-wide results and caveats: Normalization was needed because clone-set size differences affected shared clonotype counts.

Separate sequencing covered autoproliferating (CFSE-dim) and non-proliferating (CFSE-high) T cells from stimulus-free culture. Replicate wells were pooled after more than 6 days of stimulus-free culture of 5x10^7 CFSE-labeled PBMCs. CFSE at 0.4 to 0.6 uM labeled the PBMCs, which were then cultured unstimulated. In the case of this clone: As yet, its antigen is unknown.

Germline loops: CDR1 SEHNR, CDR2 FQNEAQ (reference sequence). There are 12 residues in the CDR3. Trimming pared 6 bases from V and 4 bases from J, leaving 7 bases between. Method: immunoSEQ multiplex PCR; TCRdb's copy keeps in-frame clones and lacks some. The sample has about 42,000 clones, over 70% seen once; the top ten hold around 1.1%. The source of this sequence is a human donor with multiple sclerosis. Input material: PBMCs from blood kept in culture. The J gene is TRBJ1-3, the V gene TRBV7-9; D remains ambiguous. The CDR3 protein is CASRSAGNTIYF. The CDR3 coding sequence is TGTGCCAGCAGAAGCGCGGGAAACACCATATATTTT.